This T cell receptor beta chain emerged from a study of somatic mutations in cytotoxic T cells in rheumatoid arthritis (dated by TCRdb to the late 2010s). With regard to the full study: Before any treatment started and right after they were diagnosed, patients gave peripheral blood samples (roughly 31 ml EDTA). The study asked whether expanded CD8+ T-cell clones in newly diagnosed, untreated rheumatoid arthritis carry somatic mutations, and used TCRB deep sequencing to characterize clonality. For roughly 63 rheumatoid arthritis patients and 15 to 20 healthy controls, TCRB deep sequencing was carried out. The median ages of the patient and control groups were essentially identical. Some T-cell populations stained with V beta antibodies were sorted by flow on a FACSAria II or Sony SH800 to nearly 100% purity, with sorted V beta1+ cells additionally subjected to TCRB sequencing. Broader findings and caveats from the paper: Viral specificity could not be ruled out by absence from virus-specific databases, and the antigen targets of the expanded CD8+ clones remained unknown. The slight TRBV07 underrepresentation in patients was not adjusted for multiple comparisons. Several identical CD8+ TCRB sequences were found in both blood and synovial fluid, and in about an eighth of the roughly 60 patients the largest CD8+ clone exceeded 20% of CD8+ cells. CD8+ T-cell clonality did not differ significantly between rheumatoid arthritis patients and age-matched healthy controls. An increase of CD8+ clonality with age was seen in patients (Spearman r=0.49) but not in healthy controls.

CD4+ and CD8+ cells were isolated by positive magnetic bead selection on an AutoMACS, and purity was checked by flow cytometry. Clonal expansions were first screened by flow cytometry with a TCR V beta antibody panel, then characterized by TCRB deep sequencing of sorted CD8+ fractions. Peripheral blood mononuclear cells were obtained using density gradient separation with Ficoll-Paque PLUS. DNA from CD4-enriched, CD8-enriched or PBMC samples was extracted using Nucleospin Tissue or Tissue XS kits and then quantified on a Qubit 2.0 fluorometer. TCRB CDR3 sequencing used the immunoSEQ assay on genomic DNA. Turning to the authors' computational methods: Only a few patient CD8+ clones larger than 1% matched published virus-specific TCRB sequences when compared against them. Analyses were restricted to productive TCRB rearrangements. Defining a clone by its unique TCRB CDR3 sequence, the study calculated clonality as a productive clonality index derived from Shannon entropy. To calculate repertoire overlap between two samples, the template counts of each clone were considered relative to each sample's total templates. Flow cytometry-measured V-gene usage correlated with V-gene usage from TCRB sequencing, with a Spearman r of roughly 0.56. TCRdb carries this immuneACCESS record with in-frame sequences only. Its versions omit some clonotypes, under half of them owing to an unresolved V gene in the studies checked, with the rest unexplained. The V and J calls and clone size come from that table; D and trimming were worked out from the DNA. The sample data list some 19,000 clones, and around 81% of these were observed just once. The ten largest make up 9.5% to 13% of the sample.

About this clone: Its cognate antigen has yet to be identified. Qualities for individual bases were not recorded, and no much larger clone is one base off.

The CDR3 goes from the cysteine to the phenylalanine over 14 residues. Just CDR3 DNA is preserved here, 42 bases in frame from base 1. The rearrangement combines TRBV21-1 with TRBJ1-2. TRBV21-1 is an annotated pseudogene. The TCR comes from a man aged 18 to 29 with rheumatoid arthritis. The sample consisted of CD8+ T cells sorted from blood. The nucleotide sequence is TGTGCCAGCAGCAAATCGCGGTTTCGATATGGCTACACCTTC. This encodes CASSKSRFRYGYTF.